This T cell receptor beta chain was obtained from a study of blood T cell repertoires in COVID-19. The CDR3 is made up of 14 amino acids. Germline V gene lookup returns CDR1 MNHEY and CDR2 SVGAGI. V dropped 7 bases and J dropped 2 bases, with 12 bases sitting between them. As originally analysed: Reference gene primer amplification in the assay estimated nucleated cell counts. TCRdb keeps only in-frame clones here, not all; method: immunoSEQ multiplex PCR. V and J calls and clone size come straight from that table; D and trimming were deduced from the DNA. The repertoire holds 150,000 to 200,000 clones, with roughly 84% as singletons.

The genes are TRBV6-5 and TRBJ1-5; D not resolved. The sequenced material came from peripheral blood. The receptor was derived from a woman older than 75 with acute or convalescent COVID-19. For the CDR3, the DNA is TGTGCCAGCAACCCGGGCGGGGGCAATCAGCCCCAGCATTTT. Protein product: CASNPGGGNQPQHF.